This passage covers 32 T cell receptor beta chains from one sample sequenced in a study of human T cells and chemical hapten exposure. Indicated time point: pre-sensitization, week 0. The treatment denotes: therapeutic diphenylcyclopropenone sensitization with weekly scalp DPC. TCRdb reprocessed the RACE reads via MiXCR and lists one record per CDR3 protein. This sample carries around 330,000 distinct CDR3 sequences, about 5.4% of them seen once, and the ten largest clones take more than 8%. Sequencing was performed on whole blood, taken in connection with sensitization to the hapten diphenylcyclopropenone (DPC). The source of these receptors is a woman aged 18-35 years with alopecia areata. Some clones in this sample may be carry-over from other donors' samples.

This clonotype came up many times. J is TRBJ1-4 and V is TRBV7-2; D gene unclear. The CDR3 sequence is 18 residues long. Per the germline V gene, CDR1 is SGHTA and CDR2 is FQGNSA. The germline V and J ends were trimmed by 2 bases and 7 bases, with 23 bases remaining between them. For the CDR3, the DNA is TGTGCCAGCAGCTTAATATCTTTTCGGGGAGTACCTAGTGAAAAACTGTTTTTT. Residues: CASSLISFRGVPSEKLFF. Full variable domain (missing parts from reference TRBV7-2 and TRBJ1-4): GAGVSQSPSNKVTEKGKDVELRCDPISGHTALYWYRQSLGQGLEFLIYFQGNSAPDKSGLPSDRFSAERTGGSVSTLTIQRTQQEDSAVYLCASSLISFRGVPSEKLFFGSGTQLSVL.

This clonotype turned up a few times. This rearrangement joins TRBV5-1 to TRBJ1-5, with D perhaps matching TRBD1 (6 bases). CDR1 and CDR2 from the germline V gene are SGHRS and YFSETQ. The CDR3 totals 14 residues. Trimming left V 0 bases short and J 6 bases short, with 10 bases between. CDR3 sequence: CASSLEGVSQPQHF. The CDR3 coding sequence is TGCGCCAGCAGCTTGGAGGGGGTAAGTCAGCCCCAGCATTTT.

This clonotype was seen a handful of times. V and J are TRBV27 and TRBJ1-6; 10 bases align to TRBD1. CDR1 MNHEY and CDR2 SMNVEV come from the germline V gene (reference sequence). The CDR3 covers 17 residues. J gave up 4 bases and V 6 bases, and 9 bases lay outside the gene matches. The CDR3 coding sequence is TGTGCCAGCAGAGCAACACGGGACAGGGGTTATAATTCACCCCTCCACTTT. Translating it yields CASRATRDRGYNSPLHF.

This clonotype was counted at least ten times. The chain recombines TRBV5-4 with TRBJ2-3; D not certain. The germline V and J ends were trimmed by 4 bases and 0 bases, with 9 bases remaining between them. Germline-derived CDR1 and CDR2 are SGHNT and YYREEE (reference sequence). The CDR3 spans 14 residues. CDR3 residues: CASSPDTSTDTQYF. CDR3 DNA sequence: TGTGCCAGCAGCCCGGATACTAGCACAGATACGCAGTATTTT.

This clonotype was detected many times. Its ends do not fully match the called genes, so a read error is possible. V gene TRBV10-2 combines with J gene TRBJ2-3, with D hard to call. CDR3 length: 12 residues. Per the germline V gene, CDR1 is WSHSY and CDR2 is SAAADI. CDR3 in DNA: TGCGCCACCAGTCCTTCCACAGATACGCAGTATTTT. Translation: CATSPSTDTQYF.

This clonotype was counted at least ten times. CDR3 in amino acids: CASSFSWGGTEAFF. The CDR3 coding sequence is TGTGCCAGCAGCTTCAGTTGGGGGGGCACTGAAGCTTTCTTT. The chain uses TRBV7-3 and TRBJ1-1; D perhaps matches TRBD1 (5 bases). CDR3 length: 14 amino acids. Germline CDR1 SGHTA, CDR2 FQGTGA. Trimming took off 3 bases at V and 4 bases at J, with 12 bases between the two ends.

In its sample, this clonotype was seen many times. The chain combines TRBV7-2 with TRBJ1-3; D gene unclear. Trimming took 2 bases from V and 4 from J, leaving 6 bases between them. CDR3 length: 13 amino acids. CDR1 is SGHTA and CDR2 is FQGNSA in the germline V gene. CDR3 sequence: CASSLNHGNTIYF. Written as DNA, the CDR3 is TGTGCCAGCAGCTTAAACCACGGAAACACCATATATTTT.

The J gene is TRBJ2-3, the V gene TRBV4-1, with TRBD2 matching 11 bases. Germline V gives CDR1 MGHRA, CDR2 YSYEKL. This CDR3 contains 17 residues. V lost 4 bases to trimming and J lost 5 bases; unmatched junction nucleotides: 11. This chain's CDR3 is CASSRTTSGAGEDTQYF. DNA for the CDR3: TGCGCCAGCAGCCGAACGACTAGCGGGGCTGGAGAAGATACGCAGTATTTT.

This clonotype was detected many times. The V and J genes are TRBV7-8 and TRBJ2-5; 7 bases match TRBD1. Germline assignment: CDR1 SGHVS and CDR2 FQNEAQ. This CDR3 is 14 amino acids long. V dropped 8 bases and J dropped 4; count of bases not matched to a gene: 10. The chain's CDR3 is CASGTSAGGETQYF. The CDR3 DNA sequence: TGTGCCAGCGGGACGAGCGCAGGGGGAGAGACCCAGTACTTC.

The chain carries TRBV4-1 and TRBJ2-7; the D gene is possibly TRBD1 (5 bases). CDR3 length: 14 amino acids. Between the trimmed V and J ends, which lost 4 bases and 3 bases, there was a span of 13 bases. Germline CDR1 and CDR2: MGHRA and YSYEKL. The CDR3 loop reads CASSRTDDSYEQYF. CDR3 coding DNA: TGCGCCAGCAGCCGGACGGACGACAGCTACGAGCAGTACTTC.

The rearrangement uses TRBV5-5 and TRBJ1-5; D is perhaps TRBD1 (6 bases). Between the trimmed V and J ends, which lost 0 bases and 2 bases, there was a span of 12 bases. The CDR3 runs to 16 residues. Looked up from germline, CDR1 is SGHKS and CDR2 is YYEKEE (reference sequence). The CDR3 sequence: CASSLELGAGNQPQHF. The CDR3 region has the DNA TGTGCCAGCAGCTTGGAATTGGGGGCTGGCAATCAGCCCCAGCATTTT.

This clonotype was seen a handful of times. The rearrangement joins TRBV5-1 to TRBJ1-6, with TRBD1 as a possible D gene (5 bases). V lost 4 bases, J lost 1 base, and 9 bases lay in between. The length of the CDR3 is 15 residues. CDR1 is SGHRS and CDR2 is YFSETQ in the germline V gene. CDR3 nucleotides: TGCGCCAGCAGCGACAGTGCATCCTATAATTCACCCCTCCACTTT. Its protein product is CASSDSASYNSPLHF.

There are many counts of this clonotype. The rearrangement uses TRBV10-3 and TRBJ2-3; 7 bases are a match to TRBD2. The CDR3 covers 14 residues. Looked up from germline, CDR1 is ENHRY and CDR2 is SYGVKD. V trimming: 2 bases; J trimming: 4 bases; junction bases outside the gene matches: 3. As DNA, the CDR3 is TGTGCCATCAGTGAGCCGGGGGGTTCAGATACGCAGTATTTT. Translation gives CAISEPGGSDTQYF.

The table lists this clonotype with a few counts. This sequence joins TRBV12-3 or TRBV12-4 and TRBJ1-5; 9 positions agree with TRBD1. With 6 bases clipped from V and 4 bases from J, the junction kept 10 bases outside the gene matches. CDR3 size: 16 residues. In nucleotides, the CDR3 is TGTGCCAGCAGCCGTGATTGGACAGGGGCAAATCAGCCCCAGCATTTT. Translation: CASSRDWTGANQPQHF.

The rearrangement joins TRBV3-1 to TRBJ2-1, with D perhaps matching TRBD1 or TRBD2 (5 bases each). The CDR3 sequence is 12 residues long. Per germline, CDR1 LGHDT and CDR2 YNNKEL (reference sequence). Between the trimmed V and J ends, which lost 6 bases and 13 bases, there was a span of 16 bases. CDR3 nucleotide sequence: TGTGCCAGCAGACGCTTGAGGGGCTTTCAGTTCTTC. Encoded protein: CASRRLRGFQFF.

This clonotype was counted at least ten times. The chain joins TRBV4-3 to TRBJ1-1; D gene uncertain. Germline CDR1 and CDR2: LGHNA and YSLEER. The CDR3 covers 15 residues. Trimming pared 4 bases from V and 0 bases from J, leaving 12 bases between. CDR3 nucleotides: TGCGCCAGCAGCCCGACCCCGATTATGAACACTGAAGCTTTCTTT. This encodes CASSPTPIMNTEAFF.

The J gene is TRBJ2-7, the V gene TRBV4-2; 7 nucleotides line up with TRBD2. Germline CDR1 is LGHNA and CDR2 is YNFKEQ. The CDR3 sequence is 13 residues long. J gave up 4 bases and V 1 base, and 1 base lay outside the gene matches. The CDR3 protein is CASSQGTSYEQYF. The CDR3 DNA follows: TGTGCCAGCAGCCAAGGGACTAGTTACGAGCAGTACTTC.

This clonotype was recorded at least ten times. V is TRBV11-2 and J is TRBJ2-6; no clear D gene. CDR3 length equals 16 residues. Looked up from germline, CDR1 is SGHAT and CDR2 is FQNNGV. Trimming took 5 bases from V and 0 from J, leaving 11 bases between them. In DNA, the CDR3 is TGTGCCAGCAGCCCTATCAGAGGCTCTGGGGCCAACGTCCTGACTTTC. It codes for CASSPIRGSGANVLTF.

In its sample, this clonotype was seen many times. The rearrangement joins TRBV23-1 to TRBJ2-5; 9 positions match TRBD1. TRBV23-1 carries the ORF label, with uncertain function. The junction had 11 bases not matched to a gene; V was cut back by 3 bases and J by 3 bases. The CDR3 is 17 amino acids. The CDR3 DNA reads TGCGCCAGCAGTCAGAGGGGAGACAGGGGGGCAGAAGAGACCCAGTACTTC. Translating it yields CASSQRGDRGAEETQYF.

V usage is TRBV6-2 or TRBV6-3 and J usage is TRBJ1-5, with D perhaps TRBD1 (5 bases). The CDR3 loop spans 15 amino acids. V lost 7 bases and J 7 bases, leaving 20 bases between the germline ends. Germline CDR1 is MNHEY and CDR2 is SVGEGT. Written as DNA, the CDR3 is TGTGCCAGCAAGAGAACGCAGGGCGGGGAACAGCCCCAGCATTTT. Its protein is CASKRTQGGEQPQHF.

In this sample, this clonotype turned up a few times. The chain carries TRBV3-1 and TRBJ1-3; TRBD1 matches 7 bases. CDR1 and CDR2 (germline): LGHDT, YNNKEL (reference sequence). The CDR3 covers 17 residues. Trimming removed 0 bases from V and 4 bases from J; junction bases left unmatched: 9. The CDR3 nucleotides read TGTGCCAGCAGCCAAGATCCCGAGACAGGGTTCGGAAACACCATATATTTT. Translation: CASSQDPETGFGNTIYF.

This clonotype was seen only a few times. This sequence joins TRBV4-3 and TRBJ2-3; D not certain. The CDR3 runs 14 residues. V was cut by 2 bases and J by 2 bases, with 8 bases left in between. Germline V gives CDR1 LGHNA, CDR2 YSLEER. The CDR3 is CASSQNKATDTQYF. CDR3 DNA: TGCGCCAGCAGCCAAAATAAAGCCACAGATACGCAGTATTTT.

J is TRBJ2-1 and V is TRBV7-2; a weak D match, TRBD1 (6 bases). The CDR3 loop spans 14 amino acids. Germline V gene lookup returns CDR1 SGHTA and CDR2 FQGNSA. The ends were cut back, 7 bases at V and 2 bases at J, with 12 bases in the middle. CDR3 nucleotides: TGTGCCAGCATCCCCGGGACAACCTACAATGAGCAGTTCTTC. Its translation: CASIPGTTYNEQFF.

This chain uses TRBV15 with TRBJ2-3; 10 nucleotides agree with TRBD2. After removal of 1 base from V and 6 bases from J, the junction contained 16 bases not matched to a gene. CDR1 and CDR2 (germline): LNHNV, YYDKDF (reference sequence). CDR3 length equals 19 residues. CDR3 bases: TGTGCCACCAGCAGAGCCCCCCAGGTGGCTAGCGGGGGCCCGGATACGCAGTATTTT. It encodes CATSRAPQVASGGPDTQYF.

This chain joins TRBV7-3 and TRBJ2-5; D remains unclear. The CDR3 has 13 residues. Germline lookup yields CDR1 SGHTA and CDR2 FQGTGA. V was cut by 1 base and J by 5 bases, with 8 bases left in between. The CDR3 region is CASSLIAFETQYF. In nucleotides, the CDR3 is TGTGCCAGCAGCTTAATTGCGTTCGAGACCCAGTACTTC.

This clonotype was seen only a few times. This chain uses TRBV29-1 with TRBJ2-1; D is undetermined. Trimming shortened V by 1 base and J by 7 bases, and 5 bases separated the two germline ends. Germline lookup yields CDR1 SQVTM and CDR2 ANQGSEA. CDR3 size: 11 residues. CDR3 nucleotides: TGCAGCGTTGAAGGGAATAATGAGCAGTTCTTC. Translating it yields CSVEGNNEQFF.

This chain joins TRBV12-3 or TRBV12-4 and TRBJ2-2; 9 bases are a match to TRBD2. With 1 base clipped from V and 5 bases from J, the junction kept 2 bases outside the gene matches. The CDR3 is 15 amino acids. The CDR3 nucleotides are TGTGCCAGCAGTTTAGGACTAGCGGCTACCGGGGAGCTGTTTTTT. Encoded protein: CASSLGLAATGELFF.

This clonotype has a count of ten or more. The chain uses TRBV6-1 and TRBJ1-2; D not resolved. Germline-derived CDR1 and CDR2 are MNHNS and SASEGT. The germline V and J ends were trimmed by 4 bases and 7 bases, with 16 bases remaining between them. The CDR3 contains 14 residues. CDR3 nucleotides: TGTGCCAGCAGTGTTGTCGGGTTAGGGAGTGGCTACACCTTC. Encoded protein: CASSVVGLGSGYTF.

This clonotype showed up many times. The V call is TRBV7-8, the J call TRBJ2-3; 7 bases line up with TRBD2. CDR1 and CDR2 (germline): SGHVS, FQNEAQ. CDR3 length equals 14 residues. Germline trimming cut 1 base from V and 3 bases from J; bases unmatched to any gene: 1. In DNA, the CDR3 is TGTGCCAGCAGCTTAGAGCGGGGTACAGATACGCAGTATTTT. Protein sequence: CASSLERGTDTQYF.

This clonotype was picked up a small number of times. The chain is built from TRBV7-9 and TRBJ1-1; the D gene is possibly TRBD1 (6 bases). Germline loops: CDR1 SEHNR, CDR2 FQNEAQ (reference sequence). This CDR3 region has 14 residues. V shed 5 bases and J shed 6 bases, with 16 bases lying between them. CDR3 amino acids: CASSLNKGGAEAFF. The CDR3 nucleotides are TGTGCCAGCAGCCTAAACAAAGGGGGTGCTGAAGCTTTCTTT.

The chain joins TRBV12-3 or TRBV12-4 to TRBJ1-2; D is unresolved. CDR3 size: 14 residues. V dropped 5 bases and J dropped 6 bases, with 16 bases sitting between them. CDR3 region: CASSQPGSGNGYTF. The CDR3 DNA reads as TGTGCCAGCAGTCAGCCGGGGAGTGGGAATGGCTACACCTTC.

The V and J genes are TRBV7-9 and TRBJ1-4; possible D gene TRBD1, 5 bases. V was clipped by 5 bases and J by 5 bases, with 12 bases between them. The germline V gene encodes CDR1 SEHNR and CDR2 FQNEAQ (reference sequence). The CDR3 is 14 amino acids. Here the CDR3 reads CASSVRDGNEKLFF. In DNA form, the CDR3 reads TGTGCCAGCAGCGTCCGGGACGGCAATGAAAAACTGTTTTTT.